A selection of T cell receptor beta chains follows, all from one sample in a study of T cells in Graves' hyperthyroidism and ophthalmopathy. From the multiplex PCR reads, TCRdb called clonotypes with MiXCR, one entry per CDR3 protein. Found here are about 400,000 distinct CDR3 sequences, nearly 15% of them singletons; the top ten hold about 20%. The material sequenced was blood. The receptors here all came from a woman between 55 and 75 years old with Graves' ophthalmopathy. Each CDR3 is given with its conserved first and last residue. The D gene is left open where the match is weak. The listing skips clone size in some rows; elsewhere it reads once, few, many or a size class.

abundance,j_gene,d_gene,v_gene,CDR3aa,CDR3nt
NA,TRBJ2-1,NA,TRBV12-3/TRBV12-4,CASSQEGERDEQFF,TGTGCCAGCAGTCAAGAGGGGGAGAGGGATGAGCAGTTCTTC
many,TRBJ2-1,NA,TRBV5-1,CASSFQSSYNEQFF,TGCGCCAGCAGCTTCCAGAGCTCCTACAATGAGCAGTTCTTC
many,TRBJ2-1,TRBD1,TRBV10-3,CAIRSDRESNNEQFF,TGTGCCATCAGATCGGACAGGGAGAGCAACAATGAGCAGTTCTTC
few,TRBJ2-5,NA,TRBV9,CASSVGTQGEETQYF,TGTGCCAGCAGCGTAGGCACACAAGGGGAGGAGACCCAGTACTTC
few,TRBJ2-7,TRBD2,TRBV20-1,CSASDKREVSYEQYF,TGCAGTGCTTCCGACAAGCGGGAGGTATCCTACGAGCAGTACTTC
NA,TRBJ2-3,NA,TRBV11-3,CPSSLVGTDTQYF,TGTCCCAGCAGCTTAGTAGGCACAGATACGCAGTATTTT
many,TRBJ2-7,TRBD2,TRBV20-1,CSARDFGAGGEDEQYF,TGCAGTGCTAGAGATTTCGGAGCGGGAGGTGAGGACGAGCAGTACTTC
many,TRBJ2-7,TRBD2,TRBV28,CASRGTSGRDEQYF,TGTGCCAGCAGGGGGACTAGCGGGAGAGATGAGCAGTACTTC
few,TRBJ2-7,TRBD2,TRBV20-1,CSARERGFTRTRGHYEQYF,TGCAGTGCTAGAGAACGCGGTTTTACTAGGACTAGGGGCCACTACGAGCAGTACTTC
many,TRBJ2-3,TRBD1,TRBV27,CASSLEGQATQYF,TGTGCCAGCAGTTTGGAGGGACAGGCTACGCAGTATTTT
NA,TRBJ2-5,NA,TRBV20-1,CSARAASQETQYF,TGCAGTGCTAGAGCCGCTTCACAAGAGACCCAGTACTTC
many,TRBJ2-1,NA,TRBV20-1,CSARDSRHSYNEQFF,TGCAGTGCTAGAGATTCGAGACACTCCTACAATGAGCAGTTCTTC
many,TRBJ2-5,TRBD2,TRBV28,CASSFRSGTLETQYF,TGTGCCAGCAGTTTTCGGAGCGGGACTCTGGAGACCCAGTACTTC
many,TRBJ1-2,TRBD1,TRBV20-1,CSARGTGDYGYTF,TGCAGTGCTAGGGGGACAGGGGACTATGGCTACACCTTC
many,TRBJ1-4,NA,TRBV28,CASSPGGQGDEKLFF,TGTGCCAGCAGCCCGGGTGGGCAGGGTGATGAAAAACTGTTTTTT
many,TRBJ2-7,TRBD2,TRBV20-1,CSAQREGGYEQYF,TGCAGTGCCCAGCGGGAGGGGGGCTACGAGCAGTACTTC
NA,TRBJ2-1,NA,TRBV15,CATSRDRPPAEQFF,TGTGCCACCAGCAGAGATCGTCCGCCCGCAGAGCAGTTCTTC
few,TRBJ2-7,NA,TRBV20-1,CSAARGNSYEQYF,TGCAGTGCCGCAAGGGGGAACTCCTACGAGCAGTACTTC
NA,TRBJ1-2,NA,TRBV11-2,CASSQQEQGYQSVYGYTF,TGCGCCAGCAGCCAACAAGAACAGGGTTATCAATCCGTCTATGGCTACACCTTC
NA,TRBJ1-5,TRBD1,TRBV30,CAWSAPGGWGNQPQHF,TGTGCCTGGAGTGCCCCAGGGGGTTGGGGTAATCAGCCCCAGCATTTT
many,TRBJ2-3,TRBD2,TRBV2,CASKRRELTDTQYF,TGTGCCAGCAAAAGGCGGGAGCTCACAGATACGCAGTATTTT
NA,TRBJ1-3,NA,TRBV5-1,CASSMDSLSGNTIYF,TGCGCCAGCAGCATGGACAGTCTCTCTGGAAACACCATATATTTT
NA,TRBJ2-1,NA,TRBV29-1,CSVVPPGTGKQFF,TGCAGCGTTGTCCCCCCCGGAACAGGCAAGCAGTTCTTC
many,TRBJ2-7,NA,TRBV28,CASGPGTLYEQYF,TGTGCCAGCGGCCCGGGGACACTTTACGAGCAGTACTTC
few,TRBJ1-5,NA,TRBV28,CASSLLGEDQPQHF,TGTGCCAGCAGCCTGTTGGGTGAGGATCAGCCCCAGCATTTT
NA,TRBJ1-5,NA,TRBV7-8,CASSLVLYSLNQPQHF,TGTGCCAGCAGCTTAGTCTTGTACAGCCTCAATCAGCCCCAGCATTTT
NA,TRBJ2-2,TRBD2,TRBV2,CASSDGLAGVNGELFF,TGTGCCAGCAGTGACGGGCTAGCGGGAGTTAACGGGGAGCTGTTTTTT
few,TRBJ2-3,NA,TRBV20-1,CSARVRADTQYF,TGCAGTGCTAGAGTCAGGGCGGATACGCAGTATTTT
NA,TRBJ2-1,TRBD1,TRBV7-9,CASSSRGQGEFF,TGTGCCAGCAGCTCAAGGGGACAGGGAGAGTTCTTC
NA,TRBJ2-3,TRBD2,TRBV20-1,CSAIRLAGGMSTDTQYF,TGCAGTGCTATCCGGCTAGCGGGAGGCATGAGCACAGATACGCAGTATTTT
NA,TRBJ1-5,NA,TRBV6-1,CASSPRITTRRIGQPQHF,TGTGCCAGCAGCCCCCGGATAACCACACGGAGAATAGGTCAGCCCCAGCATTTT
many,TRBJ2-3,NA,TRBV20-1,CSAEGGGSTDTQYF,TGCAGTGCTGAAGGGGGGGGGAGCACAGATACGCAGTATTTT
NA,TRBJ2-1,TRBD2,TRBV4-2,CASSEGLAGYNEQFF,TGTGCCAGCAGCGAGGGACTAGCGGGTTACAATGAGCAGTTCTTC
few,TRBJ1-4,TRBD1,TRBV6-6,CASSYSWQGASGEKLFF,TGTGCCAGCAGTTACAGCTGGCAGGGGGCAAGTGGTGAAAAACTGTTTTTT
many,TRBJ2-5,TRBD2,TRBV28,CASSFVGLAGRGRETQYF,TGTGCCAGCAGTTTCGTAGGACTAGCGGGACGGGGGAGAGAGACCCAGTACTTC